This TCR beta chain is from a study of T cells in Graves' hyperthyroidism and ophthalmopathy. Findings of the study overall: For ophthalmopathy, model prediction preceded onset by a median about 6 months.

About this clonotype itself: Its specificity is unknown.

RNA transcripts yielded amplified TCR beta CDR3 regions. With the HTBI primer set, the TCR CDR3 went through a first round of RT-PCR. TCRdb analysed the multiplex PCR reads with MiXCR anew, one entry per CDR3 protein. The sample records about 370,000 distinct CDR3 sequences, about 15% being singletons. The germline V and J ends were trimmed by 3 bases and 3 bases, with 11 bases remaining between them. This CDR3 is built from 15 residues. Germline V gene lookup returns CDR1 SGHTA and CDR2 FQGNSA. The origin of this receptor is a woman in her fifties or sixties with Graves' ophthalmopathy. The sample was blood. The chain is built from TRBV7-2 and TRBJ2-2, with D perhaps TRBD2 (5 bases). CDR3 in amino acids: CASSFRSGDTGELFF. The CDR3 DNA reads as TGTGCCAGCAGCTTTCGGTCCGGGGACACCGGGGAGCTGTTTTTT.